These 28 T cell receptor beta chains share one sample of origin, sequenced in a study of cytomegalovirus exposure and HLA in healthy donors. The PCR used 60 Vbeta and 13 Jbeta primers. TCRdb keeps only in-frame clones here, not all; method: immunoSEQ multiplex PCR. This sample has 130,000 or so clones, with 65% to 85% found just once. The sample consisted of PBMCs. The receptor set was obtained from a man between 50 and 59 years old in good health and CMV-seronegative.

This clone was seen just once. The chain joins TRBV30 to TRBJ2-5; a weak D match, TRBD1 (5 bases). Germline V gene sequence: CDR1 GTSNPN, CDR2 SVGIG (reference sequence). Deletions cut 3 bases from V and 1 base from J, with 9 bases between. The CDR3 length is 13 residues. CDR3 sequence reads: CAWSRQFQETQYF. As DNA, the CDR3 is TGTGCCTGGAGCCGACAGTTCCAAGAGACCCAGTACTTC.

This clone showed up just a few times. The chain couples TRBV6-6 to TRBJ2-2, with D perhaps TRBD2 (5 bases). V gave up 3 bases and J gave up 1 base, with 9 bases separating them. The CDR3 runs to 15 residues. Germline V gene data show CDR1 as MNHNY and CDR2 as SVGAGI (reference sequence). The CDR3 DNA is TGTGCCAGCAGTTATAAAGGAGGGAACACCGGGGAGCTGTTTTTT. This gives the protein CASSYKGGNTGELFF.

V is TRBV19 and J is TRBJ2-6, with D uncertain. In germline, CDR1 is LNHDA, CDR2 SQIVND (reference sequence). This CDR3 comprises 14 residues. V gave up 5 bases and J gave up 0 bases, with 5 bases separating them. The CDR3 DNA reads TGTGCCAGTAGTTCGGGCTCTGGGGCCAACGTCCTGACTTTC. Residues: CASSSGSGANVLTF.

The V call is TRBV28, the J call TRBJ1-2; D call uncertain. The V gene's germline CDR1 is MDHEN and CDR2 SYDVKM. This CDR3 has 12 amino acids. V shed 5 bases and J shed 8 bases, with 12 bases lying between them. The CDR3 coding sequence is TGTGCCAGCAGTGTCGGAGTGGAGGGCTACACCTTC. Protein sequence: CASSVGVEGYTF.

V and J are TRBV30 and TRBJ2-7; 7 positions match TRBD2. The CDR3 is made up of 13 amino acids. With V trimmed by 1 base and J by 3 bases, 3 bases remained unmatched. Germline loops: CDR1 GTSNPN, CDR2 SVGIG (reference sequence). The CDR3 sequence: CAWSGGTNYEQYF. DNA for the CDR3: TGTGCCTGGAGTGGGGGGACTAACTACGAGCAGTACTTC.

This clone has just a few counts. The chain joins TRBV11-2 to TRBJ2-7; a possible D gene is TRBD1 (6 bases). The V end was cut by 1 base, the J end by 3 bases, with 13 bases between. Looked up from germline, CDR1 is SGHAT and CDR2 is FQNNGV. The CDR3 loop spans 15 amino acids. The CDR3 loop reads CASSLAVTGGYEQYF. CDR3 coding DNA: TGTGCCAGCAGCTTAGCGGTGACAGGCGGCTACGAGCAGTACTTC.

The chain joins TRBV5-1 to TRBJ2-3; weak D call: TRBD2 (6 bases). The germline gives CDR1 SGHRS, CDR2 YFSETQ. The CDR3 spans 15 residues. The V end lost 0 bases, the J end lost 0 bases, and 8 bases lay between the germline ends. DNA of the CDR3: TGCGCCAGCAGCTTGGGAGGGACTAGCACAGATACGCAGTATTTT. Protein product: CASSLGGTSTDTQYF.

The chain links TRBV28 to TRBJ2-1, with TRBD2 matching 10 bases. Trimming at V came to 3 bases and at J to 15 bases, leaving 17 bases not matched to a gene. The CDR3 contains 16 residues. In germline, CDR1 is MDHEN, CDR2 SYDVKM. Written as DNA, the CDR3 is TGTGCCAGCAGTTTTGGGGTAGCGGGAGGCCGATGGACTCTGTTCTTC. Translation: CASSFGVAGGRWTLFF.

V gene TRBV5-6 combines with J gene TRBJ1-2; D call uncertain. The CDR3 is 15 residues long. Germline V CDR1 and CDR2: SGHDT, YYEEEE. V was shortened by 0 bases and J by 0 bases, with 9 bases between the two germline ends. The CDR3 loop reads CASSLVRKTNYGYTF. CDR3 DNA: TGTGCCAGCAGCTTGGTGCGGAAGACTAACTATGGCTACACCTTC. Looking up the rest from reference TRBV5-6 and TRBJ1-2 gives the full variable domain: DAGVTQSPTHLIKTRGQQVTLRCSPKSGHDTVSWYQQALGQGPQFIFQYYEEEERQRGNFPDRFSGHQFPNYSSELNVNALLLGDSALYLCASSLVRKTNYGYTFGSGTRLTVV.

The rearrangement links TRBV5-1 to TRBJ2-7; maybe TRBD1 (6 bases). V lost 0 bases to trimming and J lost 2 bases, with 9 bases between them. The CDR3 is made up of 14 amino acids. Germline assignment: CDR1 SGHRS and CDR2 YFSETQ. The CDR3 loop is CASSLDRATYEQYF. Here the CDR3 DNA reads TGCGCCAGCAGCTTGGACAGGGCCACCTACGAGCAGTACTTC.

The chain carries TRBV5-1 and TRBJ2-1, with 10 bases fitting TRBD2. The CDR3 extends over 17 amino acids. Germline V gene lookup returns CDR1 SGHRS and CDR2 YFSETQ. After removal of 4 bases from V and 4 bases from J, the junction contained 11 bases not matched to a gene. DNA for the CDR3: TGCGCCAGCAGCGTCCTAGCGGGAGTAGCCCCTTACAATGAGCAGTTCTTC. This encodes CASSVLAGVAPYNEQFF.

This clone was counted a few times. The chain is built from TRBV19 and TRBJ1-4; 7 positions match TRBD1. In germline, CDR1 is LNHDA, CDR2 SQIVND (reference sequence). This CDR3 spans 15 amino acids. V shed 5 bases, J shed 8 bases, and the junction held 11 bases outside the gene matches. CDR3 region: CASSQVTGPFEKLFF. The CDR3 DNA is TGTGCCAGTAGTCAAGTGACAGGGCCCTTCGAAAAACTGTTTTTT. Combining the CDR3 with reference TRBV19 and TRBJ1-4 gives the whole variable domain DGGITQSPKYLFRKEGQNVTLSCEQNLNHDAMYWYRQDPGQGLRLIYYSQIVNDFQKGDIAEGYSVSREKKESFPLTVTSAQKNPTAFYLCASSQVTGPFEKLFFGSGTQLSVL.

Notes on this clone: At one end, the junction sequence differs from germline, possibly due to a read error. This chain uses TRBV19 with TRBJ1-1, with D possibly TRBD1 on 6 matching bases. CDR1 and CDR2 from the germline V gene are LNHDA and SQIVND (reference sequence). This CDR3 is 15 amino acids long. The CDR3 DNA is TGTGCCAGAAGTAGGGCCCAGGGGCCCGAAACTGAAGCTTTCTTT. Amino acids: CARSRAQGPETEAFF.

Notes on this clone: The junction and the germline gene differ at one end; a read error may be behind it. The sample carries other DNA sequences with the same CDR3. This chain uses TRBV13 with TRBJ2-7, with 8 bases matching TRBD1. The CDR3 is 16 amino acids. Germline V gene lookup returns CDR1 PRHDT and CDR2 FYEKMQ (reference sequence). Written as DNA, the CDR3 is TGTGCTAGCAGCTTAGGAACGGGACAGGAGACCTACGAGCAGTACTTC. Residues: CASSLGTGQETYEQYF.

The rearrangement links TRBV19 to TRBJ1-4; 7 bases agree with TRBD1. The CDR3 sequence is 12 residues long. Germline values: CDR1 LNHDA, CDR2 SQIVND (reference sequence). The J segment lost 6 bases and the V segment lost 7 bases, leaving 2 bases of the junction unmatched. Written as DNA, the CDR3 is TGTGCCAGTAAAGACAGGGATGAAAAACTGTTTTTT. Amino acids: CASKDRDEKLFF. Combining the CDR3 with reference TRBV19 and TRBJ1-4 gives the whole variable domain DGGITQSPKYLFRKEGQNVTLSCEQNLNHDAMYWYRQDPGQGLRLIYYSQIVNDFQKGDIAEGYSVSREKKESFPLTVTSAQKNPTAFYLCASKDRDEKLFFGSGTQLSVL.

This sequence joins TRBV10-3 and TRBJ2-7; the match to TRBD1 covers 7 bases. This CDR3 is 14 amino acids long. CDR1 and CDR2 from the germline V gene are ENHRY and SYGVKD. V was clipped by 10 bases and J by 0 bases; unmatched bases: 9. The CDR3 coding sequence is TGTGCCAACTCCCCACAGGGGAGCTCCTACGAGCAGTACTTC. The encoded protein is CANSPQGSSYEQYF.

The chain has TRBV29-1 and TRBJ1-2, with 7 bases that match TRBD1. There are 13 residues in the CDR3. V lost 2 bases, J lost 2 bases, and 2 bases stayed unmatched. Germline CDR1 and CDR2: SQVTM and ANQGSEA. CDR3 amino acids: CSVERQGNYGYTF. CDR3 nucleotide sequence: TGCAGCGTTGAAAGACAGGGCAACTATGGCTACACCTTC.

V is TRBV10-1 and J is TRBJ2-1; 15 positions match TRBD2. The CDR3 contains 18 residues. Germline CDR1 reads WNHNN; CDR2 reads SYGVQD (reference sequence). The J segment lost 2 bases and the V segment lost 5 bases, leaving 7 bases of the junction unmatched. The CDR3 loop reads CASSSGTSGRIAYNEQFF. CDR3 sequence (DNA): TGCGCCAGCAGTTCCGGGACTAGCGGGAGGATAGCCTACAATGAGCAGTTCTTC.

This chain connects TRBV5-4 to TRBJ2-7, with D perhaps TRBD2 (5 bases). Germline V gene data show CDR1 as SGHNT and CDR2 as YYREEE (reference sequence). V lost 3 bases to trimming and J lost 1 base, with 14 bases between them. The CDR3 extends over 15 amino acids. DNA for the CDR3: TGTGCCAGCAGCTCCCGCGGGCTACAATCCTACGAGCAGTACTTC. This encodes CASSSRGLQSYEQYF.

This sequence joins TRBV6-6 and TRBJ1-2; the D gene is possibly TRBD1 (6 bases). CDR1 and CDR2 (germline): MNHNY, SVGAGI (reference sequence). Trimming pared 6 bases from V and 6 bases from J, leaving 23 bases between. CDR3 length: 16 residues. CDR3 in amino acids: CASRDPGQRGGNGYTF. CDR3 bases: TGTGCCAGCAGAGATCCGGGACAACGGGGCGGTAATGGCTACACCTTC.

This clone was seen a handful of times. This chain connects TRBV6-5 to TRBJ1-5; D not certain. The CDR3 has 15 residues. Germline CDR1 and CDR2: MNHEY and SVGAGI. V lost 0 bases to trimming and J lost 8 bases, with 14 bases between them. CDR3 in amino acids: CASSYSRVRAEPQHF. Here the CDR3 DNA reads TGTGCCAGCAGTTACTCGAGGGTCCGGGCGGAGCCCCAGCATTTT.

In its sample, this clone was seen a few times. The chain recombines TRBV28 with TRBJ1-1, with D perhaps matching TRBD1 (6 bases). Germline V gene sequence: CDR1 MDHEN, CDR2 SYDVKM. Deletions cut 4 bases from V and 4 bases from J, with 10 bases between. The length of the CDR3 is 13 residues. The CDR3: CASSSGGRTEAFF. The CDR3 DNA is TGTGCCAGCAGTTCGGGGGGGCGCACTGAAGCTTTCTTT.

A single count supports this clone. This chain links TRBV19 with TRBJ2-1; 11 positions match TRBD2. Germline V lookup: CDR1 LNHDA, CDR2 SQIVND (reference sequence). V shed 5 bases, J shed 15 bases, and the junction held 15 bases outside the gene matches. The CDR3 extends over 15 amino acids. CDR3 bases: TGTGCCAGTAGTTCCGGGACTAGCGGAGTACCGGCCCTGTTCTTC. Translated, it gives CASSSGTSGVPALFF. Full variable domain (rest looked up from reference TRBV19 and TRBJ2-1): DGGITQSPKYLFRKEGQNVTLSCEQNLNHDAMYWYRQDPGQGLRLIYYSQIVNDFQKGDIAEGYSVSREKKESFPLTVTSAQKNPTAFYLCASSSGTSGVPALFFGPGTRLTVL.

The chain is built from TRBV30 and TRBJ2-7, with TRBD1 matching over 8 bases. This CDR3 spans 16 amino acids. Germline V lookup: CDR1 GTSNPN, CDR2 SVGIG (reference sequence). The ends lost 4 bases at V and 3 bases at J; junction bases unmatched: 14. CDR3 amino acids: CAWTYRTTGGDYEQYF. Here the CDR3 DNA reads TGTGCCTGGACTTACCGTACAACAGGGGGAGACTACGAGCAGTACTTC.

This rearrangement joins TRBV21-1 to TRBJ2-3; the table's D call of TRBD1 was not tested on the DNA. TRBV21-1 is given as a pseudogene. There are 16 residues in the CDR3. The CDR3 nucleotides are TGTGCCAGCAGCAACCGGAGGACAGTACGCACAGATACGCAGTATTTT. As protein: CASSNRRTVRTDTQYF.

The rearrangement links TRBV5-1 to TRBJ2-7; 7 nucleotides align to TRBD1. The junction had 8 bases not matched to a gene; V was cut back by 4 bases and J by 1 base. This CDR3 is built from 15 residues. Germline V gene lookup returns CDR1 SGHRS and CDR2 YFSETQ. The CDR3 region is CASSETTGRSYEQYF. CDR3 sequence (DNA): TGCGCCAGCAGCGAGACGACAGGGCGTTCCTACGAGCAGTACTTC.

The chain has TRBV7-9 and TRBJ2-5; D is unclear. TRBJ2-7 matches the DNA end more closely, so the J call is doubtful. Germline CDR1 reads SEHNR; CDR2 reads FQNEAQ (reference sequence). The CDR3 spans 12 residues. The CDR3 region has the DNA TGTGCCAGCAGCTCTATAGCCTACGAGCAGTACTTC. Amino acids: CASSSIAYEQYF.

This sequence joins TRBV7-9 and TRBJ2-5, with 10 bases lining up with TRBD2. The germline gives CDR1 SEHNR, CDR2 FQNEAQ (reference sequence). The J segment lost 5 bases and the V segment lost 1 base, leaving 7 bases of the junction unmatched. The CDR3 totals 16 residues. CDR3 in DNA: TGTGCCAGCAGCTTAGTGGCGGCTAGCGGGAGTGAGACCCAGTACTTC. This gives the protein CASSLVAASGSETQYF.